The 18 T cell receptor beta chains reported below all come from one sample, sequenced in a study of beta chain features in type 1 diabetes. Expressed TCRB transcripts were sequenced, since all the RNA that had been isolated was reverse transcribed. Using immunoSEQ multiplex PCR, the repertoire was profiled, and TCRdb retains in-frame clones only, with some absent. Of around 300,000 clones listed, roughly 8% are singletons. Sample: central memory CD4+ T cells from blood. Receptors were obtained from a woman under 30 in good health.

The gene calls are TRBV5-1 and TRBJ1-2, with D tentatively TRBD1 (5 bases). Germline V lookup: CDR1 SGHRS, CDR2 YFSETQ. The CDR3 is 13 residues long. V was clipped by 5 bases and J by 4 bases, with 12 bases between them. CDR3 in amino acids: CASSEQGGYGYTF. The CDR3, as DNA: TGCGCCAGCAGTGAGCAGGGCGGCTATGGCTACACCTTC.

This clone was picked up a small number of times. The V gene is TRBV28, the J gene TRBJ1-1, with D maybe TRBD1 (6 bases). Germline CDR1 and CDR2: MDHEN and SYDVKM. This CDR3 is 14 amino acids long. V was pared by 2 bases and J by 7 bases, with 14 bases between. CDR3 residues: CASSLIEQGLEAFF. The DNA of the CDR3 is TGTGCCAGCAGTTTAATAGAACAGGGCCTTGAAGCTTTCTTT.

This clone was found a few times. V gene TRBV10-3 combines with J gene TRBJ1-5; TRBD1 is a possible D gene (5 bases). There are 12 residues in the CDR3. Trimming shortened V by 8 bases and J by 7 bases, and 12 bases separated the two germline ends. CDR1 and CDR2 from the germline V gene are ENHRY and SYGVKD. CDR3 sequence (DNA): TGTGCCATCTCTACCAGGGACCAGCCCCAGCATTTT. This encodes CAISTRDQPQHF.

This clone showed up just a few times. V and J are TRBV7-2 and TRBJ2-1; D perhaps matches TRBD1 (5 bases). This CDR3 comprises 13 residues. Germline V gene lookup returns CDR1 SGHTA and CDR2 FQGNSA. Trimming removed 1 base at V and 5 bases at J, with 6 bases between. This CDR3 is CASSLDRNNEQFF. CDR3 DNA: TGTGCCAGCAGCTTAGACAGGAACAATGAGCAGTTCTTC. Full variable domain (rest looked up from reference TRBV7-2 and TRBJ2-1): GAGVSQSPSNKVTEKGKDVELRCDPISGHTALYWYRQSLGQGLEFLIYFQGNSAPDKSGLPSDRFSAERTGGSVSTLTIQRTQQEDSAVYLCASSLDRNNEQFFGPGTRLTVL.

This clone has only a few counts. The rearrangement links TRBV7-9 to TRBJ1-2; 7 nucleotides align to TRBD1. Looked up from germline, CDR1 is SEHNR and CDR2 is FQNEAQ (reference sequence). The CDR3 length is 14 residues. Unmatched junction bases numbered 17, after V lost 11 bases and J lost 8 bases. Here the CDR3 reads CAAGSAGTAKGYTF. The CDR3 coding sequence is TGTGCCGCCGGAAGTGCCGGGACAGCCAAGGGCTACACCTTC.

The chain combines TRBV11-3 with TRBJ2-6, with D possibly TRBD2 on 5 matching bases. The CDR3 consists of 16 residues. The germline gives CDR1 SGHNT, CDR2 YENEEA. Trimming stripped 4 bases from V and 0 bases from J, with 10 bases between. Here the CDR3 reads CASSSGLTSGANVLTF. The CDR3 region has the DNA TGTGCCAGCAGCTCAGGACTGACCTCTGGGGCCAACGTCCTGACTTTC.

V and J are TRBV7-9 and TRBJ2-6; the D gene is possibly TRBD1 (5 bases). Between the trimmed V and J ends, which lost 3 bases and 2 bases, there was a span of 5 bases. Germline values: CDR1 SEHNR, CDR2 FQNEAQ (reference sequence). This CDR3 region has 14 residues. The CDR3: CASSLGPGANVLTF. The CDR3 nucleotides are TGTGCCAGCAGCTTGGGGCCTGGGGCCAACGTCCTGACTTTC.

This clone was detected a few times. The V call is TRBV7-9, the J call TRBJ1-1, with 8 bases matching TRBD1. Per the germline V gene, CDR1 is SEHNR and CDR2 is FQNEAQ (reference sequence). There are 16 residues in the CDR3. V shed 4 bases and J 5 bases; nucleotides not matched to a gene: 12. The CDR3 region is CASSSDRVFLGTEAFF. The CDR3 DNA reads TGTGCCAGCAGCTCGGACAGGGTGTTCCTAGGGACTGAAGCTTTCTTT.

In this sample, this clone turned up many times. The V call is TRBV19, the J call TRBJ2-7, with 10 bases identical to TRBD2. Per germline, CDR1 LNHDA and CDR2 SQIVND (reference sequence). V shed 4 bases, J shed 0 bases, and the junction held 9 bases outside the gene matches. The CDR3 sequence is 17 residues long. CDR3 nucleotide sequence: TGTGCCAGTAGTAGATGGACTAGCGGTAAAAGCTCCTACGAGCAGTACTTC. This codes for CASSRWTSGKSSYEQYF.

The chain links TRBV5-4 to TRBJ2-3; D may be TRBD1 (6 bases). Trimming took 2 bases from V and 2 from J, leaving 9 bases between them. The CDR3 runs 14 residues. Germline-derived CDR1 and CDR2 are SGHNT and YYREEE (reference sequence). The CDR3 DNA reads as TGTGCCAGCAGCTTCGGACAGCCCACAGATACGCAGTATTTT. Its protein is CASSFGQPTDTQYF.

This clone has only a few counts. This chain uses TRBV30 with TRBJ2-3; no firm D call. This CDR3 is built from 11 residues. V gave up 2 bases and J gave up 6 bases, with 6 bases separating them. The germline gives CDR1 GTSNPN, CDR2 SVGIG (reference sequence). CDR3 region: CAWSRPDTQYF. Written as DNA, the CDR3 is TGTGCCTGGAGTCGCCCCGATACGCAGTATTTT.

V gene TRBV7-2 combines with J gene TRBJ2-5; D is tentatively TRBD1 or TRBD2 (5 bases each). The CDR3 runs to 14 residues. Germline assignment: CDR1 SGHTA and CDR2 FQGNSA. Trimming stripped 3 bases from V and 1 base from J, with 9 bases between. CDR3 nucleotide sequence: TGTGCCAGCAGCTTCGGGGCGGCCCAAGAGACCCAGTACTTC. It is translated as CASSFGAAQETQYF.

This clone was counted only a few times. This sequence joins TRBV30 and TRBJ1-4; the D is unclear. Trimming left V 2 bases short and J 5 bases short, with 12 bases between. Germline-derived CDR1 and CDR2 are GTSNPN and SVGIG (reference sequence). This CDR3 has 14 residues. The CDR3 spells CAWSFGQLNEKLFF. The CDR3 nucleotides are TGTGCCTGGAGTTTCGGGCAGTTAAATGAAAAACTGTTTTTT.

This clone showed up just a few times. The chain joins TRBV7-2 to TRBJ2-1; D gene uncertain. The CDR3 length is 14 residues. Trimming pared 1 base from V and 8 bases from J, leaving 12 bases between. Looked up from germline, CDR1 is SGHTA and CDR2 is FQGNSA. The CDR3 bases are TGTGCCAGCAGCTTAGGTTACCCTATGGATGAGCAGTTCTTC. Translation: CASSLGYPMDEQFF.

The chain has TRBV29-1 and TRBJ1-4, with TRBD1 as a possible D gene (5 bases). Germline V gene sequence: CDR1 SQVTM, CDR2 ANQGSEA. Trimming stripped 7 bases from V and 5 bases from J, with 8 bases between. The CDR3 is 11 residues long. The CDR3 here is CSGQYNEKLFF. CDR3 bases: TGCAGCGGACAGTACAATGAAAAACTGTTTTTT.

The chain has TRBV27 and TRBJ2-1; maybe TRBD2 (6 bases). The germline V gene has CDR1 MNHEY and CDR2 SMNVEV (reference sequence). The V gene lost 3 bases and the J gene lost 2 bases, with 14 bases spanning the gap. The CDR3 is 16 residues long. CDR3 nucleotides: TGTGCCAGCAGTTTTGTTGGCGGGGTGGCCTACAATGAGCAGTTCTTC. It encodes CASSFVGGVAYNEQFF.

The rearrangement uses TRBV5-4 and TRBJ2-7; the D gene could be TRBD1 or TRBD2 (5 bases each). There are 15 residues in the CDR3. V dropped 0 bases and J dropped 1 base, with 11 bases sitting between them. The germline CDR1 and CDR2 sequences are SGHNT and YYREEE (reference sequence). The CDR3, as DNA: TGTGCCAGCAGCTTGGCCCGTGGGGGTTCCTACGAGCAGTACGTC. It codes for CASSLARGGSYEQYV.

This clone was recorded a few times. The V call is TRBV11-3, the J call TRBJ2-2; maybe TRBD2 (5 bases). CDR1 and CDR2 (germline): SGHNT, YENEEA. The ends were cut back, 8 bases at V and 5 bases at J, with 15 bases in the middle. The CDR3 loop spans 14 amino acids. CDR3 sequence reads: CASGLPLGTGELFF. CDR3 sequence (DNA): TGTGCCAGCGGACTTCCACTCGGGACCGGGGAGCTGTTTTTT.